The entry below describes one T cell receptor (beta chain). Its cognate antigen is unknown. Researchers ran the PCR with 60 Vbeta and 13 Jbeta primers. TCRdb keeps only in-frame clones here, not all; method: immunoSEQ multiplex PCR. The sample table includes 150,000 to 200,000 clones. CDR1 is SGHNT, CDR2 YYREEE, per germline (reference sequence). The CDR3 runs to 15 residues. The V gene lost 2 bases and the J gene lost 1 base, with 9 bases spanning the gap. This sample was included in a study of cytomegalovirus exposure and HLA in healthy donors. About the study: Earlier work reported approximately 100 million unique TCR beta sequences from approximately 180 million T cells. The study placed around 80% of its approximately 360 genotyped donors in the Caucasian-associated ancestry cluster.

Study findings and constraints: For most TCR beta V segments, an earlier analysis put the productive rate at about 90% or about 30% of the time. TRBV6-2, TRBV6-3 and some other V segments were unresolvable in 87-base-pair reads.

The rearrangement joins TRBV5-4 to TRBJ2-2; no firm D call. The sample comprised PBMCs. The TCR comes from a woman younger than 30 in good health and CMV-seropositive. The CDR3 bases are TGTGCCAGCAGCTTTAGGCGGTTGAACACCGGGGAGCTGTTTTTT. Its translation: CASSFRRLNTGELFF.